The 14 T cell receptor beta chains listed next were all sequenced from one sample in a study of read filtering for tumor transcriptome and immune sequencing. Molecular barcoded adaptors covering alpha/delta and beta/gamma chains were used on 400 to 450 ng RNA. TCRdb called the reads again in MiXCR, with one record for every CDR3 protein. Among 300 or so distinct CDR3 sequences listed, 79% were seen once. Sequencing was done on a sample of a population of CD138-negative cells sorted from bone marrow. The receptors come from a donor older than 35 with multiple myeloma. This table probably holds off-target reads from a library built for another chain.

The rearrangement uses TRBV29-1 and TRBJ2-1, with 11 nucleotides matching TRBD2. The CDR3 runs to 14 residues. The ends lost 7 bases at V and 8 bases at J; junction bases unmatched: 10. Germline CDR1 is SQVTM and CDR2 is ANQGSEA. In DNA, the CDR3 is TGCAGCGCTACCCCTAGCGGGGGGTGGGATGAGCAGTTCTTC. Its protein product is CSATPSGGWDEQFF.

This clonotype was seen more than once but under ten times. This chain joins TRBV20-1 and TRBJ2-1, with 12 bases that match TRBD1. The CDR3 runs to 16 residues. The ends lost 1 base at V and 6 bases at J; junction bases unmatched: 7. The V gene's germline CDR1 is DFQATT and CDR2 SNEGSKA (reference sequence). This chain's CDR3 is CSARAGTGGEGNEQFF. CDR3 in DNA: TGCAGTGCTAGAGCCGGGACAGGGGGCGAGGGCAATGAGCAGTTCTTC.

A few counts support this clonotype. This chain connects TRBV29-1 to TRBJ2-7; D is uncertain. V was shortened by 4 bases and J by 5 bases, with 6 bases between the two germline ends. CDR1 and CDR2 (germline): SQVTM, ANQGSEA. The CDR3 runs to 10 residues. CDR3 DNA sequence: TGCAGCGTTGTCCAACACGAGCAGTACTTC. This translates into CSVVQHEQYF.

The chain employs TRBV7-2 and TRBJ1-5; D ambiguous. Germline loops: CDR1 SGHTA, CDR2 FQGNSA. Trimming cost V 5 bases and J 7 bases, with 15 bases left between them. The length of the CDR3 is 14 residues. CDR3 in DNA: TGTGCCAGCAGCACCCCGCTGGACTTGCAGCCCCAGCATTTT. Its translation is CASSTPLDLQPQHF.

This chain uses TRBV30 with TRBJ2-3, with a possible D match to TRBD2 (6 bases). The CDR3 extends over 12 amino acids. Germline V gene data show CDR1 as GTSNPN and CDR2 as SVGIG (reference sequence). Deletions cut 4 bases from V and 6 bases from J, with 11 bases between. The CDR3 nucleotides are TGTGCCTGGAATGGAGGGCGGGATACGCAGTATTTT. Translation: CAWNGGRDTQYF.

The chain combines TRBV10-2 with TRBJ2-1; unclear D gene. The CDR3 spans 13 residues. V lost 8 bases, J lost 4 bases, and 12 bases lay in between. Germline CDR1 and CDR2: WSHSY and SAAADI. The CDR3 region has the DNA TGCGCCAGCGGGGTGTCAACTTACAATGAGCAGTTCTTC. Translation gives CASGVSTYNEQFF.

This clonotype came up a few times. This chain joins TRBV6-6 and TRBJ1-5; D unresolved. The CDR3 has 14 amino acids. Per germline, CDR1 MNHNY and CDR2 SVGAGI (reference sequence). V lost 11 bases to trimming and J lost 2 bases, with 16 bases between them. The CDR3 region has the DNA TGTGCCTCCTGGAGGGCTGGAGGCAATCAGCCCCAGCATTTT. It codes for CASWRAGGNQPQHF.

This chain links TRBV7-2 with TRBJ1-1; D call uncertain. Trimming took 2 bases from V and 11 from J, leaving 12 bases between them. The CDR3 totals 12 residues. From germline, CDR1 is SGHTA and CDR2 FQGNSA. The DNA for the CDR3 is TGTGCCAGCAGCTTATTCGGGATACGGGCTTTCTTT. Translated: CASSLFGIRAFF.

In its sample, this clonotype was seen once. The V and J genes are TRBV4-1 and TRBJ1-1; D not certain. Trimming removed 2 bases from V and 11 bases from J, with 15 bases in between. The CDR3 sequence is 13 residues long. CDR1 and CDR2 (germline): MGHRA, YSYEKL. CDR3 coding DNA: TGCGCCAGCAGCCAAAGAGAAGGACTCTGGGCTTTCTTT. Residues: CASSQREGLWAFF.

The CDR3 sequence is CASTPGQLHEQYF. The CDR3 DNA follows: TGTGCCAGCACCCCGGGACAACTCCACGAGCAGTACTTC. The J gene is TRBJ2-7, the V gene TRBV12-3 or TRBV12-4, with TRBD1 as a possible D gene (6 bases). V was clipped by 7 bases and J by 5 bases, with 15 bases between them. The CDR3 is 13 amino acids.

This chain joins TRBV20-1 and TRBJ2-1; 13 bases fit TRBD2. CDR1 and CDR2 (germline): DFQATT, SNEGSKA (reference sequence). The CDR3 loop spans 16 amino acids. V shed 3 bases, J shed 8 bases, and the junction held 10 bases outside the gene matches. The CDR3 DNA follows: TGCAGTGCTAGGCCCCGGACTAGCGGGAGTTCCTATGAGCAGTTCTTC. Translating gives CSARPRTSGSSYEQFF.

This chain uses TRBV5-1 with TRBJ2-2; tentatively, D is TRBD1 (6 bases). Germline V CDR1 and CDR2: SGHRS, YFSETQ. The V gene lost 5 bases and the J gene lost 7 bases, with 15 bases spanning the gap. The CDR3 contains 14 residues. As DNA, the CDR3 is TGCGCCAGCAGTCCGATACAGGGTGACGGGGAGCTGTTTTTT. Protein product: CASSPIQGDGELFF.

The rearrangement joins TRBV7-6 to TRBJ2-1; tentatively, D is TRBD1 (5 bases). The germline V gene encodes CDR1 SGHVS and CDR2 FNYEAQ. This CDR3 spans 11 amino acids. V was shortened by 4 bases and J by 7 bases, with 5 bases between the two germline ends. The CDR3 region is CASSSGNEQFF. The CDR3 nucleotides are TGTGCCAGCAGCTCAGGGAATGAGCAGTTCTTC.

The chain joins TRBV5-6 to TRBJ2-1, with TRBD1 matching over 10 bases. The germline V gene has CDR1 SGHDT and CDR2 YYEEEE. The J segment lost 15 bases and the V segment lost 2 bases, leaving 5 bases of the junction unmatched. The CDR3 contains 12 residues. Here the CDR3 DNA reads TGTGCCAGCAGCTTATACCGGGACAGGGGGTTCTTC. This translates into CASSLYRDRGFF.